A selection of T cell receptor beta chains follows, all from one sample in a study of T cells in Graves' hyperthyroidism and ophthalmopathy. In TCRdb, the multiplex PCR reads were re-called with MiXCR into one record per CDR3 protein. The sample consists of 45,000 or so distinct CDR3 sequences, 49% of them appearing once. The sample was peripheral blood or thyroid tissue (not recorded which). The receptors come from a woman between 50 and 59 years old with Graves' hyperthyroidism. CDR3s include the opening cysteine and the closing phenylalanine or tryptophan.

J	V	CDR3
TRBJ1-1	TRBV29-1	CSVEGREAFF
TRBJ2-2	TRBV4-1	CASRKSRRESGELFF
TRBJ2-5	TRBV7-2	CASSVLGETQYF
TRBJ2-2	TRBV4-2	CASSQRTGGSPVDTGELFF
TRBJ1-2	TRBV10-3	CAISDGRVNYGYTF
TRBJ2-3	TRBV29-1	CSVERTDTQYF
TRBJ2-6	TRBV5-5	CASSQDVGGRGANVLTF
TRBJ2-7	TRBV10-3	CAIRAAGGDYGYTFGSGTAAQYF
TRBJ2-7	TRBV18	CASSPGQEHYEQYF
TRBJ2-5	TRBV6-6	CASEYGRGQETQYF
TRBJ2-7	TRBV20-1	CSASAPGQGPYEQYF
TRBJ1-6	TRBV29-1	CSVEGRDHSPLHF
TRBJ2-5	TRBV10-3	CAITSGTGYETQYF
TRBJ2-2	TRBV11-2	CASSPRTSGRVSTGELFF
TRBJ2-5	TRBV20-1	CSARDLAGRETQYF
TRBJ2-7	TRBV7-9	CASSLAGMGEQYF
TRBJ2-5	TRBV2	CASLLAGGLETQYF
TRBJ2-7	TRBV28	CASSLWRSGSYEQYF
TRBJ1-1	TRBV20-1	CSAPIPTTRITEAFF
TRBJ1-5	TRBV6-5	CASSQVWGATGQPQHF
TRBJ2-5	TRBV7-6	CASSLASGTSGKQETQYF
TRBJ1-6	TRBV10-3	CAISAREDRQNSPLHF
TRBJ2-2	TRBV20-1	CSAQGALHHANTGELFF
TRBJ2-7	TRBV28	CATISSGRAREQYF
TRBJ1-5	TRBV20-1	CSARSTGVHQPQHF
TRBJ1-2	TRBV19	CASSVWGLADGYTF
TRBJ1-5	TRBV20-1	CSARAGGLGNQPQHF
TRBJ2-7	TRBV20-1	CSARGLIEQYF
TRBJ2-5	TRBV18	CASSPLLRGLQTQYF
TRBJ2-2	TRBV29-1	CSATGENTGELFF
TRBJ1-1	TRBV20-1	CSATAGGNTEAFF
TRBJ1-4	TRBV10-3	CAISWGLAEKLFF
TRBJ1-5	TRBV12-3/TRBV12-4	CASGTGGEQPQHF
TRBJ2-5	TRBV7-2	CASSSYETQYF